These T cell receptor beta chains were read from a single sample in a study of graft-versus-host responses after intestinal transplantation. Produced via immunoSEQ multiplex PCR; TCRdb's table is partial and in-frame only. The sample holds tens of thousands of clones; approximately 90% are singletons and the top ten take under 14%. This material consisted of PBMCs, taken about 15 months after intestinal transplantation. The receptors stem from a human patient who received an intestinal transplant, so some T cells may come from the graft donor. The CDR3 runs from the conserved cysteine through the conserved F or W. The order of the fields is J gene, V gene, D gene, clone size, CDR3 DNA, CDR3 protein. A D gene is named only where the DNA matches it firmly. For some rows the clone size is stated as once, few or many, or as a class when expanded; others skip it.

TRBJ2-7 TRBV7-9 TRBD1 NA TGTGCCAGCAGCTTCGACAGGGACCACGAGCAGTACTTC CASSFDRDHEQYF
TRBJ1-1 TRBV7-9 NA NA TGTGCCAGCAGCTTCGGGCTGACGAACACTGAAGCTTTCTTT CASSFGLTNTEAFF
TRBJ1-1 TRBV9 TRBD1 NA TGTGCCAGCAGCACACAGGGGACATCCACTGAAGCTTTCTTT CASSTQGTSTEAFF
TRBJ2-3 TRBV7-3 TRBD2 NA TGTGCCAGCAGCTTAACTAGAGGGACTAATGCGCAGTATTTT CASSLTRGTNAQYF
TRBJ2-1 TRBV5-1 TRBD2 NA TGCGCCAGCAGCTTTCCTAGCGGGACCCACAATGAGCAGTTCTTC CASSFPSGTHNEQFF
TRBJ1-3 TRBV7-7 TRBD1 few TGTGCCAGCAGCACAGGGGCTGGAAACACCATATATTTT CASSTGAGNTIYF
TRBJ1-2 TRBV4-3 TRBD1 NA TGCGCCAGCAGCCAAGAGGCGGACAGGGTCCATGGCTACACCTTC CASSQEADRVHGYTF
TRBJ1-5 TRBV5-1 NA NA TGCGCCAGCAGTTACGGACAGCCGGGGCAGCCCCAGCATTTT CASSYGQPGQPQHF
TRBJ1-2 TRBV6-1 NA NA TGTGCCAGCAGTGAAGCCCAGGTATCTGGCTACACCTTC CASSEAQVSGYTF
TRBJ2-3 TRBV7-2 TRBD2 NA TGTGCCAGCAGCATAGGGGGACTAGTCACAGATACGCAGTATTTT CASSIGGLVTDTQYF
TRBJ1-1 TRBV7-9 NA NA TGTGCCAGCAGCTCGGGACCTACTGAAGCTTTCTTT CASSSGPTEAFF
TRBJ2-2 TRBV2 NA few TGTGCCAGCCGGGCTTCGGGTAGCGCCCACACCGGGGAGCTGTTTTTT CASRASGSAHTGELFF
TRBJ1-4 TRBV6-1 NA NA TGTGCCAGCAACCAGGCCCCTGCAACTAATGAAAAACTGTTTTTT CASNQAPATNEKLFF
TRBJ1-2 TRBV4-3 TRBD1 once TGCGCCAGCAGCCAAGGATTGGGGACAGGCTTTTTCTATGGCTACACCTTC CASSQGLGTGFFYGYTF
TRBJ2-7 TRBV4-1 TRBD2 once TGCGCCAGCAGCCAACTGGGACTAGCGGGAGTAACCTACGAGCAGTACTTC CASSQLGLAGVTYEQYF
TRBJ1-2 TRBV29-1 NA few TGCAGCGTTGGACCCTCCTCCGGCTATGGCTACACCTTC CSVGPSSGYGYTF
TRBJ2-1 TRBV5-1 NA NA TGCGCCAGCAGCTCGCTAGGGATGGGTGGGGGGTACAATGAGCAGTTCTTC CASSSLGMGGGYNEQFF
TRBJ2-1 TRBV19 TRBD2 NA TGTGCCAGTAGTATAACTAGCGGGAGGCCCTTAGAGCAGTTCTTC CASSITSGRPLEQFF
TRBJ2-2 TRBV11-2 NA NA TGTGCCAGCAGCCGAGGATTAGGGGAGCTGTTTTTT CASSRGLGELFF
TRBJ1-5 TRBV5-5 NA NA TGTGCCAGCAGCTTGGGGTTTGAGCAGCCCCAGCATTTT CASSLGFEQPQHF
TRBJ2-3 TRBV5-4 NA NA TGTGCCAGCAGCTCTTCTTACACAGATACGCAGTATTTT CASSSSYTDTQYF
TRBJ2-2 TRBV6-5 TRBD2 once TGTGCCAGCACCTATGCCGGGGGGGGCGGGGAGCTGTTTTTT CASTYAGGGGELFF
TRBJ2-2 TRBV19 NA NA TGTGCCAGTAGTATCCCCCAGGGGGGCACCGGGGAGCTGTTTTTT CASSIPQGGTGELFF